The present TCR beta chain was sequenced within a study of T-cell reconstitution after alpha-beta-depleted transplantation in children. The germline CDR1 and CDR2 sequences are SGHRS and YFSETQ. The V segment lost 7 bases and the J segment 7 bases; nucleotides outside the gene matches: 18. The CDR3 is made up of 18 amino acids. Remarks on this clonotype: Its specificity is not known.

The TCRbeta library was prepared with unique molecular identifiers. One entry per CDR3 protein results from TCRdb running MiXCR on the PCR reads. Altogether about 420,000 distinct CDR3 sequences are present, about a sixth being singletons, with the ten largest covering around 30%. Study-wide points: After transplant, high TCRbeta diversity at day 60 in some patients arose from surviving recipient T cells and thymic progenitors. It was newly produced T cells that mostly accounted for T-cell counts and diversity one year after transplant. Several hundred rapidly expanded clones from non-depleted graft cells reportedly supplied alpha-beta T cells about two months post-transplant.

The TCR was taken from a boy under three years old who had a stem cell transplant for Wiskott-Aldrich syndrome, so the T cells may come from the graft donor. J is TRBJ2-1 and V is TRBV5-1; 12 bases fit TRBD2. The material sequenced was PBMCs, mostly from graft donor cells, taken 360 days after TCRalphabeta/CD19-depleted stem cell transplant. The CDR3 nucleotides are TGCGCCAGCCAGAAGGGGGCTAGCGGGGGGGCCTTTTTGAATGAGCAGTTCTTC. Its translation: CASQKGASGGAFLNEQFF. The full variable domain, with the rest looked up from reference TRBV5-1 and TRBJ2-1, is KAGVTQTPRYLIKTRGQQVTLSCSPISGHRSVSWYQQTPGQGLQFLFEYFSETQRNKGNFPGRFSGRQFSNSRSEMNVSTLELGDSALYLCASQKGASGGAFLNEQFFGPGTRLTVL.